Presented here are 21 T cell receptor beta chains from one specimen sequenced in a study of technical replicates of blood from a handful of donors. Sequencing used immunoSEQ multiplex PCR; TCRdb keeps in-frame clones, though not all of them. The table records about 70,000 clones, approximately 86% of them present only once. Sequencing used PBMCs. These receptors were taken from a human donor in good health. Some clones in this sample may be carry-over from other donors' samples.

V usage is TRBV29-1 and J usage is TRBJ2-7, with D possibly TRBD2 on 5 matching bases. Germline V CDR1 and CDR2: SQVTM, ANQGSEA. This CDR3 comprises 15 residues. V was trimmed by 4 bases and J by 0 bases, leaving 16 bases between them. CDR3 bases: TGCAGCGTTGTCGCGGGCAGGCATAGCTCCTACGAGCAGTACTTC. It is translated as CSVVAGRHSSYEQYF.

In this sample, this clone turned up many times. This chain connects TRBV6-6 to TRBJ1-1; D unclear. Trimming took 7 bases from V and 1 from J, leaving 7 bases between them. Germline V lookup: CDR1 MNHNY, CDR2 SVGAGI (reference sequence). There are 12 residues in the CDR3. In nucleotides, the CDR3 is TGTGCCAGCAAAGAGGGGAACACTGAAGCTTTCTTT. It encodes CASKEGNTEAFF.

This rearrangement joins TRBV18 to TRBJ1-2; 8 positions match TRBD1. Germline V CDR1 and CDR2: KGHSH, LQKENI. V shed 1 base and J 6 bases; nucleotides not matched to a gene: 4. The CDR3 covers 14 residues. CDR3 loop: CASSPQGQGDGYTF. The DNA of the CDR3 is TGTGCCAGCTCACCACAAGGACAGGGAGATGGCTACACCTTC. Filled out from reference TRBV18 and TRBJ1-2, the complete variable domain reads NAGVMQNPRHLVRRRGQEARLRCSPMKGHSHVYWYRQLPEEGLKFMVYLQKENIIDESGMPKERFSAEFPKEGPSILRIQQVVRGDSAAYFCASSPQGQGDGYTFGSGTRLTVV.

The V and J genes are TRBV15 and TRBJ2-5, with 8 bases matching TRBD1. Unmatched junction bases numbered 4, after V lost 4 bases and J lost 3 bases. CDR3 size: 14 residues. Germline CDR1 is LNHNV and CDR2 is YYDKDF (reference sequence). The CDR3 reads CATSTPTGEETQYF. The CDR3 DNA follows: TGTGCCACCAGCACCCCGACAGGGGAAGAGACCCAGTACTTC.

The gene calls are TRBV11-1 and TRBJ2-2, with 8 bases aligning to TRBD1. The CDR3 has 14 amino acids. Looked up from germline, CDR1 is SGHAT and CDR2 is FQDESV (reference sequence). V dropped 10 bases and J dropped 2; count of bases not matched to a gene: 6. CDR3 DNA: TGTGCCATTAGAGGACAGGGTAACACCGGGGAGCTGTTTTTT. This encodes CAIRGQGNTGELFF.

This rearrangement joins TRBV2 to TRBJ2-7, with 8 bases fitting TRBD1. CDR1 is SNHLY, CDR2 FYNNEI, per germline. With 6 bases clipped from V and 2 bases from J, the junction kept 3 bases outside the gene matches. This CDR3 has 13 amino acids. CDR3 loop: CASRWTGTYEQYF. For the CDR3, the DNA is TGTGCCAGCAGATGGACAGGGACCTACGAGCAGTACTTC.

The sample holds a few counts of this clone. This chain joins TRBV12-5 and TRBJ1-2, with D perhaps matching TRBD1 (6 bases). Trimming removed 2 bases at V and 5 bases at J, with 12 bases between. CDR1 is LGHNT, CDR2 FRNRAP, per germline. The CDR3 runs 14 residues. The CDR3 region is CASGLTIGGYGYTF. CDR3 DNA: TGTGCTAGTGGTTTGACGATAGGGGGTTATGGCTACACCTTC.

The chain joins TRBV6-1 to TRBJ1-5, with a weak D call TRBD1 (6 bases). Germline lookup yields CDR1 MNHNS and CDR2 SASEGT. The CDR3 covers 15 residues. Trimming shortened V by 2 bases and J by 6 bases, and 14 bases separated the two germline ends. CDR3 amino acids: CASSESAGVSQPQHF. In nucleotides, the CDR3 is TGTGCCAGCAGTGAATCGGCAGGGGTAAGTCAGCCCCAGCATTTT.

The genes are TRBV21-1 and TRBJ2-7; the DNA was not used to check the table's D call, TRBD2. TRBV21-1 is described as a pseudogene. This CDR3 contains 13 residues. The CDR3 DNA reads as TGTGCCAGCAGCATCCCTCCTCGCTACGAGCAGTACTTC. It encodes CASSIPPRYEQYF.

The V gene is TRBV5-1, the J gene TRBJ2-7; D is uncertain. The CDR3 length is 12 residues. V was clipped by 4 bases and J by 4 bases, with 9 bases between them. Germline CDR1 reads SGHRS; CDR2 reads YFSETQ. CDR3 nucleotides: TGCGCCAGCAGCGCAACCCAGTACGAGCAGTACTTC. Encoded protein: CASSATQYEQYF.

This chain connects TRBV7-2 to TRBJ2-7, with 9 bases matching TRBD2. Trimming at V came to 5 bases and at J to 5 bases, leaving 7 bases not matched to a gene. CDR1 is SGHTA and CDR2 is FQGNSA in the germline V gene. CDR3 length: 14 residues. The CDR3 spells CASSPPSGRNEQYF. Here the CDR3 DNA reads TGTGCCAGCAGCCCCCCCAGCGGGAGGAACGAGCAGTACTTC.

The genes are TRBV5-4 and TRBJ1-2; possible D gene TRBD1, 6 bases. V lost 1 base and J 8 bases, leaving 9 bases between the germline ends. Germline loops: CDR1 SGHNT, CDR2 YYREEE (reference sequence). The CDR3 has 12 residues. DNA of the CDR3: TGTGCCAGCAGCTTGAGGGGGACGGGCTACACCTTC. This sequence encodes CASSLRGTGYTF.

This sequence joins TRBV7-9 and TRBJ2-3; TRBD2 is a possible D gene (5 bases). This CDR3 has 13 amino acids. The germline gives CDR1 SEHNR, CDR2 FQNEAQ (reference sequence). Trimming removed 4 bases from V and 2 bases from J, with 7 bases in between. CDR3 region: CASSWTLTDTQYF. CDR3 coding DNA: TGTGCCAGCAGCTGGACTCTCACAGATACGCAGTATTTT.

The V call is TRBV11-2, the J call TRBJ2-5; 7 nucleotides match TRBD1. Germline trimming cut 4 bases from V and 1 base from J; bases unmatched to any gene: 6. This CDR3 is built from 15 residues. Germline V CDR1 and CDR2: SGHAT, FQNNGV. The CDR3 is CASSSGQILQETQYF. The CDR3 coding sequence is TGTGCCAGCAGCTCGGGACAGATACTCCAAGAGACCCAGTACTTC.

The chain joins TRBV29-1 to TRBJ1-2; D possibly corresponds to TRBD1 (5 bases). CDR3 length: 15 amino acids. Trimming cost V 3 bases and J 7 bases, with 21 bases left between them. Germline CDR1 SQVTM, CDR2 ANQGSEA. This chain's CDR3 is CSVDGWAGKGAGYTF. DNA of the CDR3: TGCAGCGTTGACGGCTGGGCAGGGAAGGGTGCTGGCTACACCTTC.

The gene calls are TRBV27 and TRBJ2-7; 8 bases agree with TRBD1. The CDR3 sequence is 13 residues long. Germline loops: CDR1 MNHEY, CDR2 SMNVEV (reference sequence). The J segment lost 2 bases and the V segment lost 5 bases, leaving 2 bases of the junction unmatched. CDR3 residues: CASSDRGPYEQYF. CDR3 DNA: TGTGCCAGCAGTGACAGGGGTCCCTACGAGCAGTACTTC.

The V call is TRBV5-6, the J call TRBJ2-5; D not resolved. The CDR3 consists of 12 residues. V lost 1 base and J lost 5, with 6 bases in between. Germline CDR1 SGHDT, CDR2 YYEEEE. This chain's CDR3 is CASSLYMETQYF. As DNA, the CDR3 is TGTGCCAGCAGCTTGTATATGGAGACCCAGTACTTC. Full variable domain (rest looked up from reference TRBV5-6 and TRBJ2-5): DAGVTQSPTHLIKTRGQQVTLRCSPKSGHDTVSWYQQALGQGPQFIFQYYEEEERQRGNFPDRFSGHQFPNYSSELNVNALLLGDSALYLCASSLYMETQYFGPGTRLLVL.

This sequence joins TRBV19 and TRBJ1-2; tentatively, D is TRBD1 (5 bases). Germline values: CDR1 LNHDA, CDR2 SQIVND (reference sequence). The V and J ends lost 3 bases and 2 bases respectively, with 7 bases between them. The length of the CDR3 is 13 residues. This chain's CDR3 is CASSISGNYGYTF. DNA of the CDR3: TGTGCCAGTAGTATCTCAGGGAACTATGGCTACACCTTC.

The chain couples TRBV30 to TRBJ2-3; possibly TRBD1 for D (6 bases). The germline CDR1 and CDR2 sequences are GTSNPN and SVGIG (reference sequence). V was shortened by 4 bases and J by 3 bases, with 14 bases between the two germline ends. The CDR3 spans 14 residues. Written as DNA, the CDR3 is TGTGCCTGGACCATGGTGAGGGGGACAGATACGCAGTATTTT. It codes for CAWTMVRGTDTQYF.

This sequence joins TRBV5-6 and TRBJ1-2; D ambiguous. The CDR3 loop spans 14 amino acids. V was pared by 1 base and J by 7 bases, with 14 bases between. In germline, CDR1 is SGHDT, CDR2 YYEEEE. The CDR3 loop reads CASSLRESPGGYTF. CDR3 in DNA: TGTGCCAGCAGCTTGAGAGAATCACCGGGTGGCTACACCTTC.

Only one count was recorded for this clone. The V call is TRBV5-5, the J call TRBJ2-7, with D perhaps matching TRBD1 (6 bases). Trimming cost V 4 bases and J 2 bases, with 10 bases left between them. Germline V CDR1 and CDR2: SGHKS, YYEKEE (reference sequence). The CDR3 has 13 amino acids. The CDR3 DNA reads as TGTGCCAGCAGCCGGACAGAAGCCTACGAGCAGTACTTC. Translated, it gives CASSRTEAYEQYF.